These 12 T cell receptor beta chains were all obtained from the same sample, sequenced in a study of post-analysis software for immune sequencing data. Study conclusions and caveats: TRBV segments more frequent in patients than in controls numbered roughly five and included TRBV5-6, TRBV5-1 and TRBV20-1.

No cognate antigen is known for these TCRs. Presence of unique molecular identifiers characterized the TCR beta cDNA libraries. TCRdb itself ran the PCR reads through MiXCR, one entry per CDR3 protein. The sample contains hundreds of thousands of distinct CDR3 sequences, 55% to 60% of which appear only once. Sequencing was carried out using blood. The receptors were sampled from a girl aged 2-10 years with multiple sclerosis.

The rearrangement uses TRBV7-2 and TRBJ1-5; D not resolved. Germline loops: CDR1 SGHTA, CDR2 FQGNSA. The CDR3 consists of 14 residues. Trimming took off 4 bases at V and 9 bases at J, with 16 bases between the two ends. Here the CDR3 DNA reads TGTGCCAGCAGCTCGGGAGTAGGTGAAACGCCCCAGCATTTT. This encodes CASSSGVGETPQHF. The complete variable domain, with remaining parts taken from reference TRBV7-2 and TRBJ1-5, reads GAGVSQSPSNKVTEKGKDVELRCDPISGHTALYWYRQSLGQGLEFLIYFQGNSAPDKSGLPSDRFSAERTGGSVSTLTIQRTQQEDSAVYLCASSSGVGETPQHFGDGTRLSIL.

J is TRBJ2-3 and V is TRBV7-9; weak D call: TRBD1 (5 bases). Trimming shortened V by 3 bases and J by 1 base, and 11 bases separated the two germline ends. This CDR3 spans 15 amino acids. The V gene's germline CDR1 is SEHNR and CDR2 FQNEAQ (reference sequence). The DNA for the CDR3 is TGTGCCAGCAGCTTCCCCGGACAAGGCACAGATACGCAGTATTTT. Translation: CASSFPGQGTDTQYF. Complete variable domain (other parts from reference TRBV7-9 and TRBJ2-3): DTGVSQNPRHKITKRGQNVTFRCDPISEHNRLYWYRQTLGQGPEFLTYFQNEAQLEKSRLLSDRFSAERPKGSFSTLEIQRTEQGDSAMYLCASSFPGQGTDTQYFGPGTRLTVL.

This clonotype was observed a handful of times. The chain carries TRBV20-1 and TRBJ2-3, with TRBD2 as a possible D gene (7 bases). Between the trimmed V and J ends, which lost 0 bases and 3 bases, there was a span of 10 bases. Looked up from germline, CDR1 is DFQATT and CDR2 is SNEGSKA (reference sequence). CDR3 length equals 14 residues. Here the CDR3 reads CSARDAGATDTQYF. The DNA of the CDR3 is TGCAGTGCTAGAGATGCGGGGGCGACAGATACGCAGTATTTT.

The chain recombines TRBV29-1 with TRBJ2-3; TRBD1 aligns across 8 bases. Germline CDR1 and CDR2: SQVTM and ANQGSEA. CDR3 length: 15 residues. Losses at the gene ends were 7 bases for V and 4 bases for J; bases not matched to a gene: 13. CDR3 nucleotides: TGCAGCGGCGGAGCGGAAAGGACAGGGTCAGATACGCAGTATTTT. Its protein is CSGGAERTGSDTQYF.

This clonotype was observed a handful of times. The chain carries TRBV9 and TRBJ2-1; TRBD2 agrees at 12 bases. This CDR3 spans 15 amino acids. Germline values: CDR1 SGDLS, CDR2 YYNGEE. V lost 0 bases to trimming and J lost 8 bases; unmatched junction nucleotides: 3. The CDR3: CASSVGLAGEDEQFF. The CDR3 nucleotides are TGTGCCAGCAGCGTAGGACTAGCGGGGGAGGATGAGCAGTTCTTC.

The CDR3 bases are TGCGCCAGCAGCCAACCTACTTCTAGATGGGCGCAGTATTTT. Amino acid sequence: CASSQPTSRWAQYF. The V call is TRBV4-1, the J call TRBJ2-3; no clear D gene. The CDR3 is 14 amino acids. V lost 2 bases to trimming and J lost 10 bases, with 16 bases between them. The germline gives CDR1 MGHRA, CDR2 YSYEKL.

The CDR3 is CASSQGGSGIYTDTQYF. CDR3 DNA: TGTGCCAGCAGCCAAGGAGGCAGCGGGATTTACACAGATACGCAGTATTTT. The chain recombines TRBV4-2 with TRBJ2-3; 7 nucleotides match TRBD2. V was clipped by 1 base and J by 2 bases; unmatched bases: 9. Germline CDR1 is LGHNA and CDR2 is YNFKEQ. The length of the CDR3 is 17 residues.

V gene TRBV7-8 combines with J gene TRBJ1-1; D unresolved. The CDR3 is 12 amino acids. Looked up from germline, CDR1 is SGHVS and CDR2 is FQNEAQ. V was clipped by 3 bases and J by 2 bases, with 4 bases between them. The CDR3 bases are TGTGCCAGCAGCTTCCCCAACACTGAAGCTTTCTTT. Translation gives CASSFPNTEAFF.

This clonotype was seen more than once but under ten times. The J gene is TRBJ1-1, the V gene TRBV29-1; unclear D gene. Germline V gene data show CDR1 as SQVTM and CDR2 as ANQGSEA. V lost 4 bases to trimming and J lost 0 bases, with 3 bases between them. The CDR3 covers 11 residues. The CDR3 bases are TGCAGCGTTGGGGTGAACACTGAAGCTTTCTTT. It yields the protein CSVGVNTEAFF.

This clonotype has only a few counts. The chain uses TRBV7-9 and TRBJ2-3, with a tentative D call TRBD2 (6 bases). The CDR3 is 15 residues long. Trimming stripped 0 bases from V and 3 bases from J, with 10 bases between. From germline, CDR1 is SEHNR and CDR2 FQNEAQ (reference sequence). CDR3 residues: CASSLARLGTDTQYF. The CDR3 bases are TGTGCCAGCAGCTTAGCCCGACTAGGAACAGATACGCAGTATTTT.

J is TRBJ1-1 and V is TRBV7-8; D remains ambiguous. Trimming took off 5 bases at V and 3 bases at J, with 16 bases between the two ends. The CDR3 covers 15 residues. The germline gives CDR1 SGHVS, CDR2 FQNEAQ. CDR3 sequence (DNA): TGTGCCAGCAGCCAGAGACGGACGACCTACACTGAAGCTTTCTTT. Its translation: CASSQRRTTYTEAFF.

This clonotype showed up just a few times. CDR3 sequence (DNA): TGTGCCACTGAGAGACAGGGGGGCTATGGCTACACCTTC. Residues: CATERQGGYGYTF. V and J are TRBV10-3 and TRBJ1-2; 9 nucleotides line up with TRBD1. From germline, CDR1 is ENHRY and CDR2 SYGVKD. The CDR3 has 13 residues. The J segment lost 4 bases and the V segment lost 10 bases, leaving 7 bases of the junction unmatched.